The 26 T cell receptor beta chains given below trace back to one sample, sequenced in a study of blood T cell repertoires in COVID-19 (dated by TCRdb to 2018 to 2021). Library preparation employed the immunoSEQ multiplex PCR assay. Held by TCRdb, this immuneACCESS table contains in-frame sequences only and omits some clones. Under half of the omission traces to an unresolved V gene where checked; the cause of the rest is unknown. The sample table lists roughly 230,000 clones, about 80% of them with a count of one. Approximately 4% of the sample belongs to the ten largest clones. Source material: peripheral blood. The receptor source for this set is a man between 50 and 59 years old with active or convalescent COVID-19.

This clone was counted a few times. The chain joins TRBV19 to TRBJ1-5; 7 nucleotides line up with TRBD1. V shed 6 bases, J shed 0 bases, and the junction held 8 bases outside the gene matches. The V gene's germline CDR1 is LNHDA and CDR2 SQIVND (reference sequence). The CDR3 totals 16 residues. The chain's CDR3 is CASRAMGQYSNQPQHF. The DNA of the CDR3 is TGTGCCAGTAGGGCCATGGGACAGTATAGCAATCAGCCCCAGCATTTT.

The genes are TRBV7-6 and TRBJ2-2, with 16 bases that match TRBD2. V shed 7 bases and J 3 bases; nucleotides not matched to a gene: 5. From germline, CDR1 is SGHVS and CDR2 FNYEAQ. This CDR3 comprises 17 residues. In DNA, the CDR3 is TGTGCCAGCATCGGGACTAGCGGGGGGGCCTACACCGGGGAGCTGTTTTTT. Its translation is CASIGTSGGAYTGELFF.

The chain carries TRBV11-2 and TRBJ2-5; 8 bases agree with TRBD2. The CDR3 spans 15 residues. With 8 bases clipped from V and 4 bases from J, the junction kept 12 bases outside the gene matches. From germline, CDR1 is SGHAT and CDR2 FQNNGV. The CDR3 DNA sequence: TGTGCCAGCGGAGGGGGTAGCGGGGTCTCAGAGACCCAGTACTTC. This encodes CASGGGSGVSETQYF.

The V gene is TRBV5-1, the J gene TRBJ1-4; 8 positions match TRBD1. V trimming: 8 bases; J trimming: 7 bases; junction bases outside the gene matches: 10. The germline V gene has CDR1 SGHRS and CDR2 YFSETQ. This CDR3 is 14 amino acids long. In nucleotides, the CDR3 is TGCGCCAGTTGTCAGACAGGGGCCTGTGAAAAACTGTTTTTT. Its protein is CASCQTGACEKLFF.

The rearrangement links TRBV5-6 to TRBJ1-4, with TRBD1 matching 9 bases. CDR1 is SGHDT, CDR2 YYEEEE, per germline. The CDR3 contains 14 residues. V lost 0 bases and J lost 7; bases outside the gene matches: 1. The DNA of the CDR3 is TGTGCCAGCAGCTTGGGGGACAGGGCTGAAAAACTGTTTTTT. Translated, it gives CASSLGDRAEKLFF.

This rearrangement joins TRBV13 to TRBJ2-3; D is perhaps TRBD2 (5 bases). The germline V gene encodes CDR1 PRHDT and CDR2 FYEKMQ (reference sequence). CDR3 size: 16 residues. Trimming removed 6 bases from V and 1 base from J, with 17 bases in between. CDR3 region: CASSSFDYLGTDTQYF. DNA for the CDR3: TGTGCCAGCAGTTCGTTCGACTACTTGGGCACAGATACGCAGTATTTT.

The genes are TRBV27 and TRBJ1-5, with 8 bases identical to TRBD1. CDR3 length: 16 amino acids. J lost 5 bases, V lost 4 bases, and 10 bases had no gene match. Germline values: CDR1 MNHEY, CDR2 SMNVEV (reference sequence). The CDR3 sequence is CASSSDRGRGHQPQHF. The CDR3 bases are TGTGCCAGCAGTTCCGACAGGGGTAGGGGCCATCAGCCCCAGCATTTT.

This clone was found a few times. The DNA for the CDR3 is TGTGCCAGCTCACGACAGTACGAGCAGTACTTC. It encodes CASSRQYEQYF. The V and J genes are TRBV18 and TRBJ2-7; maybe TRBD1 (5 bases). The germline V gene has CDR1 KGHSH and CDR2 LQKENI. The CDR3 covers 11 residues. V gave up 4 bases and J gave up 4 bases, with 5 bases separating them. Variable domain in full (rest from reference TRBV18 and TRBJ2-7): NAGVMQNPRHLVRRRGQEARLRCSPMKGHSHVYWYRQLPEEGLKFMVYLQKENIIDESGMPKERFSAEFPKEGPSILRIQQVVRGDSAAYFCASSRQYEQYFGPGTRLTVT.

The CDR3 DNA sequence: TGTGCCAGTAGATACGACGGGAGCAATCAGCCCCAGCATTTT. The encoded protein is CASRYDGSNQPQHF. This chain joins TRBV19 and TRBJ1-5; D is unresolved. This CDR3 contains 14 residues. The V gene's germline CDR1 is LNHDA and CDR2 SQIVND (reference sequence). V shed 6 bases and J shed 1 base, with 10 bases lying between them.

The chain has TRBV19 and TRBJ1-1, with 8 bases fitting TRBD1. Looked up from germline, CDR1 is LNHDA and CDR2 is SQIVND (reference sequence). With 7 bases clipped from V and 5 bases from J, the junction kept 12 bases outside the gene matches. The length of the CDR3 is 15 residues. DNA of the CDR3: TGTGCCAGTACCCCACGACAGGGGTCGGGTACTGAAGCTTTCTTT. Its protein product is CASTPRQGSGTEAFF.

The chain links TRBV12-5 to TRBJ1-1; unclear D gene. This CDR3 spans 14 amino acids. With 0 bases removed from V and 5 bases from J, the gap between germline ends came to 10 bases. The germline V gene encodes CDR1 LGHNT and CDR2 FRNRAP. The CDR3: CASGLVLVTTEAFF. The CDR3 nucleotides read TGTGCTAGTGGTTTGGTACTAGTCACTACTGAAGCTTTCTTT.

The V call is TRBV27, the J call TRBJ1-1; 10 nucleotides align to TRBD1. Germline V gene lookup returns CDR1 MNHEY and CDR2 SMNVEV (reference sequence). This CDR3 spans 13 amino acids. V shed 5 bases and J 7 bases; nucleotides not matched to a gene: 4. The CDR3 sequence: CASSRGTGVEAFF. CDR3 sequence (DNA): TGTGCCAGCAGTAGGGGGACAGGGGTTGAAGCTTTCTTT.

V and J are TRBV5-8 and TRBJ1-2, with a weak D call TRBD1 (5 bases). V shed 0 bases and J shed 6 bases, with 18 bases lying between them. The CDR3 spans 16 residues. Germline-derived CDR1 and CDR2 are SGHTS and YDEGEE. The CDR3 spells CASSLVGAPSDHGYTF. The DNA for the CDR3 is TGTGCCAGCAGCTTGGTTGGGGCCCCGAGTGATCATGGCTACACCTTC.

The chain uses TRBV29-1 and TRBJ1-5; 11 positions match TRBD1. This CDR3 has 14 amino acids. V gave up 6 bases and J gave up 5 bases; unmatched junction bases: 6. Germline V CDR1 and CDR2: SQVTM, ANQGSEA. CDR3 protein: CSVGEGQGDQPQHF. The CDR3 bases are TGCAGCGTCGGAGAGGGACAGGGGGATCAGCCCCAGCATTTT.

The table lists this clone with a few counts. This rearrangement joins TRBV7-7 to TRBJ2-3, with 12 positions matching TRBD1. CDR3 length: 16 residues. V dropped 5 bases and J dropped 4; count of bases not matched to a gene: 7. The V gene's germline CDR1 is SSHAT and CDR2 FNYEAQ (reference sequence). This CDR3 is CASSPGTGGNADTQYF. The DNA for the CDR3 is TGTGCCAGCAGCCCCGGGACAGGGGGCAACGCAGATACGCAGTATTTT.

The rearrangement uses TRBV18 and TRBJ1-1; 7 bases are shared with TRBD1. The CDR3 extends over 15 amino acids. CDR1 is KGHSH and CDR2 is LQKENI in the germline V gene. V shed 6 bases, J shed 3 bases, and the junction held 10 bases outside the gene matches. In DNA, the CDR3 is TGTGCCAGCTCCTCGATAGCAGGGGGAGACACTGAAGCTTTCTTT. Translating it yields CASSSIAGGDTEAFF.

CDR3 DNA sequence: TGTGCCAGCAGCCCCTGGGGTACACTAGCGGGGGACATATACAATGAGCAGTTCTTC. It yields the protein CASSPWGTLAGDIYNEQFF. This sequence joins TRBV28 and TRBJ2-1, with 11 bases fitting TRBD2. The germline CDR1 and CDR2 sequences are MDHEN and SYDVKM. V was pared by 6 bases and J by 4 bases, with 17 bases of the junction left unmatched. CDR3 length: 19 residues.

This chain connects TRBV9 to TRBJ2-3; D possibly corresponds to TRBD1 (6 bases). Per the germline V gene, CDR1 is SGDLS and CDR2 is YYNGEE. The length of the CDR3 is 14 residues. V was cut by 6 bases and J by 7 bases, with 18 bases left in between. The CDR3 nucleotides are TGTGCCAGCACCCCGGACAGCCTCACGTATACGCAGTATTTT. This codes for CASTPDSLTYTQYF.

This rearrangement joins TRBV7-9 to TRBJ2-5; D is ambiguous. Germline CDR1 and CDR2: SEHNR and FQNEAQ (reference sequence). This CDR3 has 11 amino acids. V was clipped by 1 base and J by 7 bases, with 4 bases between them. CDR3 loop: CASSLGLTQYF. The CDR3, as DNA: TGTGCCAGCAGCTTAGGTCTGACCCAGTACTTC.

The J gene is TRBJ1-4, the V gene TRBV4-1; 10 nucleotides match TRBD1. Germline assignment: CDR1 MGHRA and CDR2 YSYEKL. The CDR3 consists of 16 residues. V shed 6 bases, J shed 3 bases, and the junction held 7 bases outside the gene matches. The CDR3 region is CASRRRQGAANEKLFF. For the CDR3, the DNA is TGCGCCAGCAGACGAAGACAGGGGGCAGCTAATGAAAAACTGTTTTTT.

This chain uses TRBV6-6 with TRBJ1-5, with TRBD1 matching 7 bases. Germline V lookup: CDR1 MNHNY, CDR2 SVGAGI (reference sequence). The CDR3 loop spans 15 amino acids. Losses at the gene ends were 4 bases for V and 6 bases for J; bases not matched to a gene: 9. This chain's CDR3 is CASSSRGGSGQPQHF. CDR3 coding DNA: TGTGCCAGCAGTTCCCGAGGGGGCTCGGGTCAGCCCCAGCATTTT.

The chain links TRBV3-1 (or the pseudogene TRBV3-2) to TRBJ2-5, with D hard to call. Germline assignment: CDR1 LGHDT and CDR2 YNNKEL (reference sequence). Trimming shortened V by 0 bases and J by 5 bases, and 22 bases separated the two germline ends. This CDR3 region has 18 residues. This CDR3 is CASSQEKTYTEGLETQYF. The CDR3 coding sequence is TGTGCCAGCAGCCAAGAAAAAACGTATACAGAAGGTCTGGAGACCCAGTACTTC.

This clone has a single count. The chain couples TRBV7-8 to TRBJ2-5; D unresolved. Germline CDR1 SGHVS, CDR2 FQNEAQ. This CDR3 is 13 amino acids long. V was trimmed by 5 bases and J by 5 bases, leaving 12 bases between them. In DNA, the CDR3 is TGTGCCAGCAGCCGTGAAATCCGGGAGACCCAGTACTTC. Amino acid sequence: CASSREIRETQYF.

This chain links TRBV30 with TRBJ2-1; TRBD1 aligns across 8 bases. The CDR3 extends over 14 amino acids. Germline CDR1 reads GTSNPN; CDR2 reads SVGIG (reference sequence). The ends lost 5 bases at V and 4 bases at J; junction bases unmatched: 7. The CDR3 region has the DNA TGTGCCTGGGCGGGACAGGTTGTTTACAATGAGCAGTTCTTC. Translated: CAWAGQVVYNEQFF.

The V call is TRBV6-2 or TRBV6-3, the J call TRBJ2-7, with a weak D call TRBD1 (6 bases). This CDR3 is 15 amino acids long. CDR1 is MNHEY, CDR2 SVGEGT, per germline. V was pared by 2 bases and J by 1 base, with 12 bases between. CDR3 nucleotides: TGTGCCAGCAGTTACCCCCTACAGGGATCCTACGAGCAGTACTTC. Protein: CASSYPLQGSYEQYF.

V gene TRBV19 combines with J gene TRBJ1-6, with a weak D call TRBD1 (6 bases). Trimming cost V 3 bases and J 5 bases, with 8 bases left between them. Germline CDR1 LNHDA, CDR2 SQIVND (reference sequence). The length of the CDR3 is 14 residues. The CDR3 coding sequence is TGTGCCAGTAGTATTGCAGGGGATAATTCACCCCTCCACTTT. Translating it yields CASSIAGDNSPLHF. The variable domain in full, completed from reference TRBV19 and TRBJ1-6, reads DGGITQSPKYLFRKEGQNVTLSCEQNLNHDAMYWYRQDPGQGLRLIYYSQIVNDFQKGDIAEGYSVSREKKESFPLTVTSAQKNPTAFYLCASSIAGDNSPLHFGNGTRLTVT.